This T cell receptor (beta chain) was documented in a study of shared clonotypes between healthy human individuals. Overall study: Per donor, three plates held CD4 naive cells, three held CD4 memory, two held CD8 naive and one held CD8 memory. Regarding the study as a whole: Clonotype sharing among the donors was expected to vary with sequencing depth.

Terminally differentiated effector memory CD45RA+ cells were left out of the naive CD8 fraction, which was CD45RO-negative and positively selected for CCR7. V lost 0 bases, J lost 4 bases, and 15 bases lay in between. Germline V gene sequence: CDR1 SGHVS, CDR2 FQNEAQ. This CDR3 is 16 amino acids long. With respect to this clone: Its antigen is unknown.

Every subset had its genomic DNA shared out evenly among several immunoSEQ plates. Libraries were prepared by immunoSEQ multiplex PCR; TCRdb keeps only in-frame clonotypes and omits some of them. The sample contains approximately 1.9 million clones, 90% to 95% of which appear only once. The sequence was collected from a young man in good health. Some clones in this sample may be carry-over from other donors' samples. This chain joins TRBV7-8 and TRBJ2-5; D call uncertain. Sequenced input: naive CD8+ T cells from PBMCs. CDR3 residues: CASSLAPDPRVETQYF. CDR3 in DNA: TGTGCCAGCAGCTTAGCTCCCGACCCGCGAGTAGAGACCCAGTACTTC.